This is a list of T cell receptor beta chains from one sample in a study of T-cell reconstitution after alpha-beta-depleted transplantation in children. TCRdb analysed the PCR reads with MiXCR anew, one entry per CDR3 protein. The table includes approximately 430,000 distinct CDR3 sequences, 15% to 20% detected once. The material was PBMCs, mostly from graft donor cells, obtained 360 days after TCRalphabeta/CD19-depleted stem cell transplant. The receptors were gathered from a boy younger than two who had a stem cell transplant for Wiskott-Aldrich syndrome, so the T cells may come from the graft donor. Each CDR3 is given with its conserved first and last residue.

>TRBV19
CASSPGTGVAKNIQYF
>TRBV29-1
CSATLVGEGRNNEQFF
>TRBV3-1
CASSQDTASVEQFF
>TRBV5-1
CASSLPTGLAGYNEQFF
>TRBV20-1
CSASGGRDTQYF
>TRBV12-3/TRBV12-4
CASSSRGGIETQYF
>TRBV20-1
CSAPLPEHRGSAYEQYF
>TRBV10-3
CAISEGYEQYF
>TRBV12-3/TRBV12-4
CASSSRTGTNTGELFF
>TRBV4-3
CASSQTPLLSTDTQYF
>TRBV4-1
CASSHPGVAGHEQYF
>TRBV4-3
CASSQEYRLSNQPQHF
>TRBV27
CASSRSRDRGHEQYF
>TRBV7-2
CASSPQHTSGNTIYF
>TRBV4-3
CASSPTANEQYF
>TRBV20-1
CSARRGVPYNEQFF
>TRBV5-1
CASSPWVTYNEQFF
>TRBV20-1
CSASEGQADPGELFF